The sequence of this TCR beta chain was determined in a study of vaccination effects on CD4 cells after COVID-19. Points on this clone: Its matching antigen is unknown.

V lost 3 bases and J 5 bases, leaving 10 bases between the germline ends. The CDR3 extends over 13 amino acids. The germline CDR1 and CDR2 sequences are MNHEY and SVGAGI. Viral peptide pools were used in the ViraFEST assay to expand antigen-specific CD4+ T cells, and sequencing came afterward. Isolating CD4+ T cells followed approximately 10 days of culture. Either the mRNA-1273 or the BNT162b2 vaccine was given to participants as two doses. Sequencing used immunoSEQ multiplex PCR; TCRdb keeps in-frame clones, though not all of them. The repertoire holds approximately 30,000 clones, with 73% as singletons.

The rearrangement joins TRBV6-5 to TRBJ1-2; no definite D call. Material: CD4+ T cells from PBMCs cultured with HCoV-NL63 spike peptides, obtained after COVID-19 vaccination. The receptor comes from a human donor who received a COVID-19 vaccine. CDR3 in amino acids: CASSYNYMYGYTF. The CDR3, as DNA: TGTGCCAGCAGTTATAATTATATGTATGGCTACACCTTC.